This T cell receptor (beta chain) was observed in a study of T-cell memory formation after mild COVID-19. Notes on the study in general: Clones contracting over day 15 to 85 were CD4/CD8 balanced, with later expanders leaning CD4+. Shrinking CD4+ clones were chiefly CM and EM; CD8+ ones were chiefly EMRA.

About this clonotype itself: Its specificity is not known.

V lost 4 bases to trimming and J lost 4 bases; unmatched junction nucleotides: 7. The length of the CDR3 is 14 residues. Per germline, CDR1 SGHRS and CDR2 YFSETQ. The authors produced TCR alpha and TCR beta cDNA libraries with sample barcodes and UMIs by 5'RACE using constant-segment primers. TCRdb re-derived calls from the 5' RACE reads in MiXCR, one entry per CDR3 protein. The sample records 350,000 to 500,000 distinct CDR3 sequences, around 19% being singletons. Sequenced input: PBMCs or a T cell subset sorted from them (not recorded which). V usage is TRBV5-1 and J usage is TRBJ1-2; 7 positions match TRBD1. The TCR comes from an adult woman who had mild COVID-19 (a few samples of this study predate the infection). Cell type and time point are not known. The DNA for the CDR3 is TGCGCCAGCAGCCGAGAGGGACAGCTCTATGGCTACACCTTC. Amino acid sequence: CASSREGQLYGYTF. The entire variable domain, with the rest obtained from reference TRBV5-1 and TRBJ1-2, is as follows: KAGVTQTPRYLIKTRGQQVTLSCSPISGHRSVSWYQQTPGQGLQFLFEYFSETQRNKGNFPGRFSGRQFSNSRSEMNVSTLELGDSALYLCASSREGQLYGYTFGSGTRLTVV.